These 21 T cell receptor beta chains were all obtained from the same sample, sequenced in a study of shared clonotypes between healthy human individuals. Positively selected for CCR7, the CD45RO-negative cells used as naive CD8 cells excluded terminally differentiated effector memory CD45RA+ cells. Method: immunoSEQ multiplex PCR; TCRdb's copy keeps in-frame clones and lacks some. The data hold around 2,000,000 clones, with approximately 94% observed a single time. Sequences were obtained from naive CD8+ T cells sorted from blood. The receptors were sampled from a man younger than 35 in good health.

This chain uses TRBV9 with TRBJ2-7; 8 bases match TRBD2. The CDR3 sequence is 15 residues long. CDR1 is SGDLS, CDR2 YYNGEE, per germline. The V gene end was trimmed by 4 bases and the J gene end by 3 bases; junction bases not matched to a gene: 9. The CDR3, as DNA: TGTGCCAGCAGCCCGACCAGCGGGAGCCTCTACGAGCAGTACTTC. Translating it yields CASSPTSGSLYEQYF. Full variable domain (remainder filled in from reference TRBV9 and TRBJ2-7): DSGVTQTPKHLITATGQRVTLRCSPRSGDLSVYWYQQSLDQGLQFLIQYYNGEERAKGNILERFSAQQFPDLHSELNLSSLELGDSALYFCASSPTSGSLYEQYFGPGTRLTVT.

This clone was counted once. The V gene is TRBV27, the J gene TRBJ1-2; 9 bases map to TRBD1. The CDR3 is 15 residues long. CDR1 is MNHEY, CDR2 SMNVEV, per germline (reference sequence). With V trimmed by 5 bases and J by 5 bases, 9 bases remained unmatched. DNA for the CDR3: TGTGCCAGCAGTCCTCCGGGACAGGGCTTATATGGCTACACCTTC. Translation: CASSPPGQGLYGYTF.

V usage is TRBV11-2 and J usage is TRBJ2-7, with D uncertain. This CDR3 comprises 11 residues. The V and J ends lost 3 bases and 6 bases respectively, with 6 bases between them. Germline loops: CDR1 SGHAT, CDR2 FQNNGV. Here the CDR3 DNA reads TGTGCCAGCAGCTTTTCATCCGAGCAGTACTTC. It specifies CASSFSSEQYF.

The rearrangement joins TRBV9 to TRBJ2-2, with D unclear. V lost 0 bases, J lost 5 bases, and 5 bases lay in between. Germline CDR1 is SGDLS and CDR2 is YYNGEE. There are 13 residues in the CDR3. The CDR3 loop reads CASSVVWTGELFF. CDR3 DNA: TGTGCCAGCAGCGTAGTCTGGACCGGGGAGCTGTTTTTT.

The chain couples TRBV9 to TRBJ2-3; 7 bases fit TRBD1. Germline-derived CDR1 and CDR2 are SGDLS and YYNGEE. V lost 0 bases and J lost 2; bases outside the gene matches: 6. This CDR3 region has 16 residues. As DNA, the CDR3 is TGTGCCAGCAGCGTAGCAGGGGGTACCCCCACAGATACGCAGTATTTT. This gives the protein CASSVAGGTPTDTQYF.

This chain uses TRBV5-5 with TRBJ1-1, with D unclear. Trimming pared 0 bases from V and 3 bases from J, leaving 15 bases between. The V gene's germline CDR1 is SGHKS and CDR2 YYEKEE (reference sequence). This CDR3 has 16 residues. The CDR3 loop reads CASSLGLAPGDTEAFF. The CDR3 coding sequence is TGTGCCAGCAGCTTGGGTTTAGCCCCCGGGGACACTGAAGCTTTCTTT.

This chain connects TRBV5-8 to TRBJ2-7, with D possibly being TRBD1 (6 bases). Germline values: CDR1 SGHTS, CDR2 YDEGEE. Trimming left V 6 bases short and J 6 bases short, with 16 bases between. The CDR3 contains 13 residues. The CDR3 bases are TGTGCCAGCACCAACAGGGATCTAGCCGAGCAGTACTTC. This sequence encodes CASTNRDLAEQYF.

The chain has TRBV7-9 and TRBJ2-7, with 10 bases fitting TRBD1. Losses at the gene ends were 0 bases for V and 3 bases for J; bases not matched to a gene: 5. This CDR3 has 16 residues. Germline-derived CDR1 and CDR2 are SEHNR and FQNEAQ (reference sequence). The CDR3 here is CASSLAWGQGRYEQYF. DNA of the CDR3: TGTGCCAGCAGCTTAGCGTGGGGACAGGGGCGCTACGAGCAGTACTTC.

The J gene is TRBJ2-5, the V gene TRBV10-3; tentatively, D is TRBD2 (6 bases). CDR3 length: 15 amino acids. The germline V gene encodes CDR1 ENHRY and CDR2 SYGVKD. V lost 3 bases, J lost 0 bases, and 11 bases lay in between. The CDR3 DNA reads TGTGCCATCAGTGACCTTCGCGGGGACCAAGAGACCCAGTACTTC. Its protein is CAISDLRGDQETQYF.

The chain links TRBV27 to TRBJ1-4; 7 nucleotides agree with TRBD1. CDR3 size: 14 residues. Per the germline V gene, CDR1 is MNHEY and CDR2 is SMNVEV (reference sequence). Trimming removed 6 bases from V and 6 bases from J; junction bases left unmatched: 7. The CDR3 loop reads CASSPQGQDEKLFF. Written as DNA, the CDR3 is TGTGCCAGCAGCCCACAGGGGCAAGATGAAAAACTGTTTTTT.

Details on this clone: Other DNA sequences in the same sample also yield this CDR3. The chain has TRBV9 and TRBJ2-7, with 9 positions matching TRBD2. V lost 0 bases, J lost 4 bases, and 5 bases stayed unmatched. The germline CDR1 and CDR2 sequences are SGDLS and YYNGEE. This CDR3 contains 15 residues. Here the CDR3 reads CASSVGSGGVYEQYF. In DNA form, the CDR3 reads TGTGCCAGCAGCGTAGGTAGCGGGGGAGTTTACGAGCAGTACTTC.

The V and J genes are TRBV28 and TRBJ2-7, with 8 bases matching TRBD1. Germline CDR1 MDHEN, CDR2 SYDVKM. The junction had 6 bases not matched to a gene; V was cut back by 3 bases and J by 5 bases. The CDR3 consists of 14 residues. In DNA, the CDR3 is TGTGCCAGCAGTTTTAGTTCAGGGGGCCACGAGCAGTACTTC. Protein: CASSFSSGGHEQYF.

This sequence joins TRBV6-5 and TRBJ2-1; D is unclear. From germline, CDR1 is MNHEY and CDR2 SVGAGI. Trimming left V 6 bases short and J 6 bases short, with 9 bases between. The CDR3 sequence is 12 residues long. The CDR3 reads CASSLDGNEQFF. Here the CDR3 DNA reads TGTGCCAGCAGCCTGGACGGCAATGAGCAGTTCTTC.

The J gene is TRBJ2-7, the V gene TRBV30, with D perhaps TRBD1 or TRBD2 (5 bases each). This CDR3 comprises 13 residues. The V end was cut by 0 bases, the J end by 2 bases, with 8 bases between. Germline V gene sequence: CDR1 GTSNPN, CDR2 SVGIG (reference sequence). CDR3 DNA: TGTGCCTGGAGTGTATGGGACGCCTACGAGCAGTACTTC. This translates into CAWSVWDAYEQYF.

This clone was detected once. The chain is built from TRBV4-2 and TRBJ2-1, with TRBD1 as a possible D gene (6 bases). The V gene's germline CDR1 is LGHNA and CDR2 YNFKEQ. The CDR3 covers 14 residues. Between the trimmed V and J ends, which lost 4 bases and 7 bases, there was a span of 14 bases. For the CDR3, the DNA is TGTGCCAGCAGCCCCCTCACTACAGGGAATGAGCAGTTCTTC. This codes for CASSPLTTGNEQFF.

This clone showed up just a few times. The chain recombines TRBV28 with TRBJ2-7, with unresolved D. From germline, CDR1 is MDHEN and CDR2 SYDVKM. V lost 8 bases to trimming and J lost 6 bases, with 14 bases between them. This CDR3 spans 12 amino acids. In DNA, the CDR3 is TGTGCCAGCGAAGGCAGAGCTCCCGAGCAGTACTTC. The encoded protein is CASEGRAPEQYF. The full variable domain, rest sourced from reference TRBV28 and TRBJ2-7, is DVKVTQSSRYLVKRTGEKVFLECVQDMDHENMFWYRQDPGLGLRLIYFSYDVKMKEKGDIPEGYSVSREKKERFSLILESASTNQTSMYLCASEGRAPEQYFGPGTRLTVT.

The chain uses TRBV15 and TRBJ1-4; 7 bases agree with TRBD1. CDR1 and CDR2 from the germline V gene are LNHNV and YYDKDF (reference sequence). The CDR3 has 15 residues. Trimming at V came to 0 bases and at J to 8 bases, leaving 6 bases not matched to a gene. The CDR3 DNA follows: TGTGCCACCAGCAGAGATCTAGGGGGCCAAGAAAAACTGTTTTTT. As protein: CATSRDLGGQEKLFF.

This clone was seen only once. This chain joins TRBV18 and TRBJ1-2; maybe TRBD1 (5 bases). The V end lost 0 bases, the J end lost 5 bases, and 13 bases lay between the germline ends. The CDR3 is 15 residues long. Germline CDR1 and CDR2: KGHSH and LQKENI. The CDR3 spells CASSPPMGELYGYTF. CDR3 DNA sequence: TGTGCCAGCTCACCACCCATGGGGGAACTATATGGCTACACCTTC.

On this clone: Additional DNA sequences in this sample encode the identical CDR3. This chain uses TRBV9 with TRBJ2-1; no firm D call. In germline, CDR1 is SGDLS, CDR2 YYNGEE. The CDR3 is made up of 14 amino acids. The V end was cut by 0 bases, the J end by 1 base, with 5 bases between. The DNA for the CDR3 is TGTGCCAGCAGCGTAGAGGGATCCTACAATGAGCAGTTCTTC. Translated: CASSVEGSYNEQFF.

Notes on this clone: Other nucleotide sequences in the sample specify the same CDR3. The chain uses TRBV6-4 and TRBJ2-5; 10 bases align to TRBD1. V trimming: 4 bases; J trimming: 4 bases; junction bases outside the gene matches: 3. Germline V gives CDR1 MRHNA, CDR2 SNTAGT. CDR3 size: 14 residues. Here the CDR3 reads CASSGDRGGETQYF. The CDR3 nucleotides read TGTGCCAGCAGTGGGGACAGGGGTGGAGAGACCCAGTACTTC.

This clone was picked up a small number of times. CDR3 loop: CASGGVPAGELFF. For the CDR3, the DNA is TGTGCCAGCGGGGGAGTCCCCGCCGGGGAGCTGTTTTTT. This rearrangement joins TRBV2 to TRBJ2-2; D may correspond to TRBD1 or TRBD2 (5 bases each). Germline values: CDR1 SNHLY, CDR2 FYNNEI. The CDR3 has 13 residues. V was pared by 8 bases and J by 6 bases, with 13 bases between.